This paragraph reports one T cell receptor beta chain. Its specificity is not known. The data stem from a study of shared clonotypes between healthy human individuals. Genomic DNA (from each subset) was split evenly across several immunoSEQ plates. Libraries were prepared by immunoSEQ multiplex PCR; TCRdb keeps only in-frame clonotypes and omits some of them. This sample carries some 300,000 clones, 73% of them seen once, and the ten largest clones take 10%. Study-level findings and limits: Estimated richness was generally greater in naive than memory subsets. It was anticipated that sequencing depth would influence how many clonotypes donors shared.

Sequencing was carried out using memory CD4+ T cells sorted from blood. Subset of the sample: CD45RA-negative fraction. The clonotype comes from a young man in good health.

CDR3 DNA sequence: TGTGCCAGCAAGAATAGCTATGGCTACACCTTC. It translates to CASKNSYGYTF. The V and J genes are TRBV28 and TRBJ1-2; D remains unclear. The V and J ends lost 7 bases and 4 bases respectively, with 7 bases between them. Germline CDR1 MDHEN, CDR2 SYDVKM. The CDR3 has 11 amino acids.